This T cell receptor beta chain was identified during a study of PD-L1 blockade in urothelial cancer. Across the study: Prior chemotherapy ranged from 0 to 3 regimens per patient. Blood yielded a median of approximately 130,000 T cells per sample.

Repertoires were generated with immunoSEQ multiplex PCR, while TCRdb's copy carries only in-frame clones and drops some. The repertoire has tens of thousands of clones, 80% to 90% of them found once; the top ten carry approximately 5.1%. Time point reported: pretreatment peripheral blood. Patients were living with locally advanced or metastatic urothelial carcinoma. Every patient provided from 1 to 8 samples, collected pretreatment and on-treatment. Per germline, CDR1 ENHRY and CDR2 SYGVKD. The CDR3 covers 15 residues. The V segment lost 0 bases and the J segment 2 bases; nucleotides outside the gene matches: 3.

The chain carries TRBV10-3 and TRBJ1-2; 7 positions agree with TRBD1. The sample was PBMCs, taken around atezolizumab (anti-PD-L1) treatment. The TCR originated in a man between 70 and 80 years old with urothelial cancer. In nucleotides, the CDR3 is TGTGCCATCAGTGAGTCTCCAGGGGGGAACTATGGCTACACCTTC. Amino acid sequence: CAISESPGGNYGYTF.